This is a list of T cell receptor beta chains from one sample in a study of brain T cells in children with intractable seizures. Profiling relied on immunoSEQ multiplex PCR, and the TCRdb table lists in-frame clones only, not all of them. Of 340,000 or so clones listed, over 90% are singletons. The material was peripheral blood, obtained more than 4 months after surgery. The receptor set was obtained from a boy younger than two with tuberous sclerosis and intractable seizures. Each CDR3 is given with its conserved first and last residue. The order of the fields is D gene, clone size, V gene, J gene, CDR3 DNA, CDR3 protein. The D gene is left open where the match is weak. Some rows have no size entry. The others give once, few or many, or a class for an expanded clone.

d_call: .
clone_size: .
v_call: TRBV6-1
j_call: TRBJ2-1
cdr3_nt: TGTGCCAGCAGTGACAGGGCCAATGAGCAGTTCTTC
cdr3_aa: CASSDRANEQFF

d_call: TRBD2
clone_size: .
v_call: TRBV7-2
j_call: TRBJ2-3
cdr3_nt: TGTGCCAGCAGCTTAATCTTGGGACTAGCGGGGGGGGATACGCAGTATTTT
cdr3_aa: CASSLILGLAGGDTQYF

d_call: TRBD1
clone_size: .
v_call: TRBV12-3/TRBV12-4
j_call: TRBJ1-2
cdr3_nt: TGTGCCAGCACCGGACAGGGGTATGGCTACACCTTC
cdr3_aa: CASTGQGYGYTF

d_call: .
clone_size: .
v_call: TRBV14
j_call: TRBJ1-2
cdr3_nt: TGTGCCAGCAGCCAAGATCCGGCAGGGAGGGTGGATGGCTACACCTTC
cdr3_aa: CASSQDPAGRVDGYTF

d_call: .
clone_size: .
v_call: TRBV7-9
j_call: TRBJ1-1
cdr3_nt: TGTGCCAGCAGCGACAGACAGGTTTTGAACACTGAAGCTTTCTTT
cdr3_aa: CASSDRQVLNTEAFF

d_call: .
clone_size: .
v_call: TRBV7-9
j_call: TRBJ1-4
cdr3_nt: TGTGCCAGCAGCCCCGGAGGGCTAAGCGAAAAACTGTTTTTT
cdr3_aa: CASSPGGLSEKLFF

d_call: TRBD1
clone_size: .
v_call: TRBV4-1
j_call: TRBJ1-5
cdr3_nt: TGCGCCAGCAGCCCCTATTTCCGGGTTACAGGGGGTCAGCCCCAGCATTTT
cdr3_aa: CASSPYFRVTGGQPQHF

d_call: .
clone_size: .
v_call: TRBV20-1
j_call: TRBJ2-3
cdr3_nt: TGCAGTGCTAGTCCCACGCCGGACGCCACAGATACGCAGTATTTT
cdr3_aa: CSASPTPDATDTQYF

d_call: .
clone_size: .
v_call: TRBV9
j_call: TRBJ1-3
cdr3_nt: TGTGCCAGCAGCGTAGGGGCTTACAGCTCTGGAAACACCATATATTTT
cdr3_aa: CASSVGAYSSGNTIYF

d_call: TRBD2
clone_size: .
v_call: TRBV3-1/TRBV3-2
j_call: TRBJ2-5
cdr3_nt: TGTGCCAGCAGCCCGAGGACTAGCGGGACACAAGAGACCCAGTACTTC
cdr3_aa: CASSPRTSGTQETQYF

d_call: TRBD1
clone_size: .
v_call: TRBV7-9
j_call: TRBJ1-2
cdr3_nt: TGTGCCAGCAGCTCAACCACAGGGGTTTACTATGGCTACACCTTC
cdr3_aa: CASSSTTGVYYGYTF

d_call: .
clone_size: .
v_call: TRBV5-6
j_call: TRBJ2-2
cdr3_nt: TGTGCCAGCAGCTTATTAGCAGGCACCGGGGAGCTGTTTTTT
cdr3_aa: CASSLLAGTGELFF

d_call: TRBD2
clone_size: .
v_call: TRBV6-5
j_call: TRBJ2-2
cdr3_nt: TGTGCCGTCCGGGGGGTTGGGACCGGGGAGCTGTTTTTT
cdr3_aa: CAVRGVGTGELFF

d_call: TRBD2
clone_size: .
v_call: TRBV28
j_call: TRBJ2-7
cdr3_nt: TGTGCCAGCTCGCGAACCGGCCTAGCGGGTAACGAGCAGTACTTC
cdr3_aa: CASSRTGLAGNEQYF

d_call: TRBD1
clone_size: .
v_call: TRBV4-1
j_call: TRBJ1-2
cdr3_nt: TGCGCCAGCAGCCGATCAGGACAGGGGAATGGCTACACCTTC
cdr3_aa: CASSRSGQGNGYTF

d_call: .
clone_size: .
v_call: TRBV19
j_call: TRBJ1-1
cdr3_nt: TGTGCCAGTAGTATAGTAACGAGGGGTGGGGCTTTCTTT
cdr3_aa: CASSIVTRGGAFF

d_call: .
clone_size: .
v_call: TRBV19
j_call: TRBJ1-1
cdr3_nt: TGTGCCAGTAGTATAGGTGCTTCGCGGCAGACAAACACTGAAGCTTTCTTT
cdr3_aa: CASSIGASRQTNTEAFF

d_call: .
clone_size: .
v_call: TRBV6-5
j_call: TRBJ1-1
cdr3_nt: TGTGCCAGCAGTTACTGGCCCAAGGTGGGGAACACTGAAGCTTTCTTT
cdr3_aa: CASSYWPKVGNTEAFF

d_call: TRBD1
clone_size: .
v_call: TRBV5-6
j_call: TRBJ1-3
cdr3_nt: TGTGCCAACCAAGGACAGGCCGATTCTTACTCTGGAAACACCATATATTTT
cdr3_aa: CANQGQADSYSGNTIYF

d_call: .
clone_size: .
v_call: TRBV7-9
j_call: TRBJ1-3
cdr3_nt: TGTGCCAGCAGCTTAGGTCCGGGCTCTGGAAACACCATATATTTT
cdr3_aa: CASSLGPGSGNTIYF

d_call: TRBD1
clone_size: .
v_call: TRBV7-9
j_call: TRBJ2-2
cdr3_nt: TGTGCCAGCAGCAATACAGGGGAAACCGGGGAGCTGTTTTTT
cdr3_aa: CASSNTGETGELFF

d_call: .
clone_size: once
v_call: TRBV2
j_call: TRBJ1-1
cdr3_nt: TGTGCCAGCAGTGAAGGCCCCGCACTGGGGCACACTGAAGCTTTCTTT
cdr3_aa: CASSEGPALGHTEAFF

d_call: TRBD1
clone_size: .
v_call: TRBV3-1/TRBV3-2
j_call: TRBJ2-1
cdr3_nt: TGTGCCAGCAGCCATCTTCGGGACAGGGATAATGAGCAGTTCTTC
cdr3_aa: CASSHLRDRDNEQFF

d_call: TRBD1
clone_size: .
v_call: TRBV7-9
j_call: TRBJ2-7
cdr3_nt: TGTGCCAGCAGCCCGGACAGGGGGCCCAACGAGCAGTACTTC
cdr3_aa: CASSPDRGPNEQYF

d_call: .
clone_size: .
v_call: TRBV20-1
j_call: TRBJ1-1
cdr3_nt: TGCAGTGCATCAGCTCACACTGAAGCTTTCTTT
cdr3_aa: CSASAHTEAFF

d_call: .
clone_size: .
v_call: TRBV30
j_call: TRBJ1-5
cdr3_nt: TGTGCCTGGAGTCGGTCGCAGGCTGGGCCCCAGCATTTT
cdr3_aa: CAWSRSQAGPQHF

d_call: TRBD1
clone_size: .
v_call: TRBV7-3
j_call: TRBJ1-5
cdr3_nt: TGTGCCAGCGCTCATACAGGGGGTGCAAATCAGCCCCAGCATTTT
cdr3_aa: CASAHTGGANQPQHF

d_call: TRBD2
clone_size: once
v_call: TRBV6-1
j_call: TRBJ2-5
cdr3_nt: TGTGCCAGCAGTGAAAGGGAAATAGCGGGGCCTACGGAGACCCAGTACTTC
cdr3_aa: CASSEREIAGPTETQYF

d_call: TRBD1
clone_size: .
v_call: TRBV19
j_call: TRBJ1-4
cdr3_nt: TGTGCCACCACTTACAGGGGTTCAGGGGAAAAACTGTTTTTT
cdr3_aa: CATTYRGSGEKLFF

d_call: .
clone_size: .
v_call: TRBV19
j_call: TRBJ2-5
cdr3_nt: TGTGCCAGTAGTATAGGCCTTCCCCAAGAGACCCAGTACTTC
cdr3_aa: CASSIGLPQETQYF

d_call: TRBD1
clone_size: once
v_call: TRBV5-1
j_call: TRBJ1-1
cdr3_nt: TGCGCCAGCAGCTCCCGACAGGGCGTCGATTTGAACACTGAAGCTTTCTTT
cdr3_aa: CASSSRQGVDLNTEAFF

d_call: TRBD2
clone_size: .
v_call: TRBV28
j_call: TRBJ2-3
cdr3_nt: TGTGCCAGCAGTTTATATACTAGCGGCCCGGAGCATTTT
cdr3_aa: CASSLYTSGPEHF

d_call: TRBD2
clone_size: .
v_call: TRBV5-8
j_call: TRBJ2-4
cdr3_nt: TGTGCCAGCAGCTTGGCTAGCGGGGGTCTAGCCAAAAACATTCAGTACTTC
cdr3_aa: CASSLASGGLAKNIQYF

d_call: .
clone_size: .
v_call: TRBV19
j_call: TRBJ2-5
cdr3_nt: TGTGCCAGTAGTATATCAGAGACCCAGTACTTC
cdr3_aa: CASSISETQYF

d_call: .
clone_size: .
v_call: TRBV28
j_call: TRBJ2-7
cdr3_nt: TGTGCCAGCAGTTTCCTTTTGACAGACCAGACCTACGAGCAGTACTTC
cdr3_aa: CASSFLLTDQTYEQYF

d_call: .
clone_size: .
v_call: TRBV14
j_call: TRBJ2-7
cdr3_nt: TGTGCCAGCAGCCAGCTTCCTTTCGCTGGGGGGACAAACTACGAGCAGTACTTC
cdr3_aa: CASSQLPFAGGTNYEQYF

d_call: TRBD1
clone_size: .
v_call: TRBV19
j_call: TRBJ1-1
cdr3_nt: TGTGCCAGTAGTATACCGGGACAGGTATGGATAGCTTTCTTT
cdr3_aa: CASSIPGQVWIAFF

d_call: TRBD2
clone_size: .
v_call: TRBV7-6
j_call: TRBJ2-7
cdr3_nt: TGTGCCAGCAGCTTAGTGAGCGGGAGTAACCACGAGCAGTACTTC
cdr3_aa: CASSLVSGSNHEQYF

d_call: .
clone_size: .
v_call: TRBV7-9
j_call: TRBJ1-1
cdr3_nt: TGTGCCAGCAGGTCTCTCGGGGTGGCGGCCACTGAAGCTTTCTTT
cdr3_aa: CASRSLGVAATEAFF

d_call: .
clone_size: .
v_call: TRBV5-1
j_call: TRBJ2-7
cdr3_nt: TGCGCCAGCAGCTTGGAAACTACTTACGAGCAGTACTTC
cdr3_aa: CASSLETTYEQYF

d_call: .
clone_size: .
v_call: TRBV7-3
j_call: TRBJ2-5
cdr3_nt: TGTGCCAGCAGTGGGGGGTCTAAAGAGACCCAGTACTTC
cdr3_aa: CASSGGSKETQYF